This T cell receptor beta chain comes out of a study of CD8 T cells in Susac syndrome. With regard to this clonotype: Its antigen is still unknown.

Losses at the gene ends were 4 bases for V and 3 bases for J; bases not matched to a gene: 4. Looked up from germline, CDR1 is MGHDK and CDR2 is SYGVNS. The CDR3 is 14 residues long. After extraction with the RNeasy kit, 0.5 to 1 ug of the RNA was reverse transcribed using random hexamers. Amplification of TCR beta CDR3 across 54 Vbeta and 13 Jbeta was performed with immunoSEQ multiplex PCR. TCRdb reprocessed the immunoSEQ multiplex PCR reads with MiXCR, giving one entry per CDR3 protein. Of approximately 200,000 distinct CDR3 sequences listed, more than 85% were seen once; the top ten hold around 0.15%. General study points: As acknowledged by the study, its TCR sequencing and HLA analysis included a relatively small number of individuals.

Sequencing was performed on CD8+ T cells from PBMCs. This TCR was sampled from a human donor with multiple sclerosis. The chain is built from TRBV25-1 and TRBJ2-7, with 9 positions matching TRBD1. The CDR3 sequence: CASSATGGDYEQYF. CDR3 nucleotides: TGTGCCAGCAGTGCGACAGGGGGTGACTACGAGCAGTACTTC.